The 31 T cell receptor beta chains in this list originate from one sample, sequenced in a study of OX40 agonist ivuxolimab in advanced cancers. Using immunoSEQ multiplex PCR, the repertoire was profiled, and TCRdb retains in-frame clones only, with some absent. Of 45,000 to 60,000 clones detected, around 93% appear once; the ten largest clones hold more than 20%. Sample: CD4+ or CD8+ T cells sorted from blood, taken in a trial of the OX40 agonist ivuxolimab. Source of these receptors: an adult with an advanced solid tumor such as melanoma, head and neck, liver or kidney cancer.

The chain carries TRBV9 and TRBJ2-1, with D uncertain. V shed 0 bases and J shed 6 bases, with 4 bases lying between them. The CDR3 totals 12 residues. Germline lookup yields CDR1 SGDLS and CDR2 YYNGEE. CDR3 in DNA: TGTGCCAGCAGCGTAGGACTCAATGAGCAGTTCTTC. Protein product: CASSVGLNEQFF.

The V call is TRBV7-9, the J call TRBJ2-6, with D possibly matching TRBD1 (5 bases). The germline CDR1 and CDR2 sequences are SEHNR and FQNEAQ (reference sequence). V shed 4 bases and J shed 4 bases, with 8 bases lying between them. The CDR3 runs to 14 residues. The CDR3 nucleotides read TGTGCCAGCAGCTCAGGGTGGGGGGCCAACGTCCTGACTTTC. Its translation is CASSSGWGANVLTF.

On this clone itself: It is unclear where the CDR3 begins or ends on the DNA, so no DNA is shown, and the CDR3 is as TCRdb lists it. The rearrangement joins TRBV27 to TRBJ1-2. Looked up from germline, CDR1 is MNHEY and CDR2 is SMNVEV (reference sequence). Including both end residues, the CDR3 is 13 amino acids long. The CDR3 protein is CASSSSLNYGYTF.

The gene calls are TRBV6-5 and TRBJ2-7; the D call may be TRBD1 or TRBD2 (5 bases each). V dropped 0 bases and J dropped 2 bases, with 14 bases sitting between them. Germline CDR1 reads MNHEY; CDR2 reads SVGAGI. This CDR3 spans 16 amino acids. CDR3 DNA sequence: TGTGCCAGCAGTTACTCGGGGGAGACGGGGACCTACGAGCAGTACTTC. Translated, it gives CASSYSGETGTYEQYF.

The chain uses TRBV9 and TRBJ2-7, with TRBD2 identical over 10 bases. With 4 bases clipped from V and 2 bases from J, the junction kept 6 bases outside the gene matches. Germline values: CDR1 SGDLS, CDR2 YYNGEE. CDR3 size: 15 residues. The CDR3 here is CASSQTSGSTYEQYF. The DNA of the CDR3 is TGTGCCAGCAGCCAGACTAGCGGGTCTACCTACGAGCAGTACTTC.

CDR3 in amino acids: CASSSRDGHNQPQHF. CDR3 nucleotides: TGTGCCAGCAGCTCCCGGGACGGCCACAATCAGCCCCAGCATTTT. The V and J genes are TRBV28 and TRBJ1-5; perhaps TRBD1 as D (5 bases). CDR1 and CDR2 (germline): MDHEN, SYDVKM. The CDR3 length is 15 residues. The germline V and J ends were trimmed by 6 bases and 3 bases, with 15 bases remaining between them.

This rearrangement joins TRBV6-4 to TRBJ2-1; 7 bases map to TRBD2. In germline, CDR1 is MRHNA, CDR2 SNTAGT. Trimming at V came to 6 bases and at J to 0 bases, leaving 5 bases not matched to a gene. This CDR3 has 15 residues. Here the CDR3 reads CASSARGSSYNEQFF. The CDR3 DNA sequence: TGTGCCAGCAGCGCGCGGGGGAGCTCCTACAATGAGCAGTTCTTC.

J is TRBJ2-7 and V is TRBV10-3, with TRBD1 identical over 11 bases. The trim removed 2 bases at V and 2 bases at J, leaving 8 bases unmatched. The CDR3 is 17 amino acids. Per the germline V gene, CDR1 is ENHRY and CDR2 is SYGVKD. CDR3 region: CAISEPSQGQGAYEQYF. In DNA form, the CDR3 reads TGTGCCATCAGTGAGCCCAGTCAGGGACAGGGGGCCTACGAGCAGTACTTC.

J is TRBJ2-6 and V is TRBV27; D unresolved. The CDR3 is made up of 13 amino acids. CDR1 is MNHEY and CDR2 is SMNVEV in the germline V gene (reference sequence). The V and J ends lost 7 bases and 0 bases respectively, with 4 bases between them. The CDR3, as DNA: TGTGCCAGCACTCTCTCTGGGGCCAACGTCCTGACTTTC. Amino acids: CASTLSGANVLTF.

The rearrangement links TRBV27 to TRBJ2-5; D is undetermined. In germline, CDR1 is MNHEY, CDR2 SMNVEV (reference sequence). Deletions cut 10 bases from V and 2 bases from J, with 8 bases between. The CDR3 covers 11 residues. This CDR3 is CATRYQETQYF. As DNA, the CDR3 is TGTGCCACCCGCTATCAAGAGACCCAGTACTTC.

This chain uses TRBV18 with TRBJ1-5; maybe TRBD1 (5 bases). There are 15 residues in the CDR3. Germline V CDR1 and CDR2: KGHSH, LQKENI. The ends were cut back, 4 bases at V and 1 base at J, with 11 bases in the middle. The CDR3 here is CASSQASGSNQPQHF. The CDR3 DNA is TGTGCCAGCTCACAGGCCTCAGGGAGCAATCAGCCCCAGCATTTT.

The chain carries TRBV28 and TRBJ1-5, with D unresolved. The germline CDR1 and CDR2 sequences are MDHEN and SYDVKM. V lost 6 bases and J 5 bases, leaving 14 bases between the germline ends. The CDR3 runs 14 residues. The DNA for the CDR3 is TGTGCCAGCAGGGCGATATTCGGGTATCAGCCCCAGCATTTT. Translating gives CASRAIFGYQPQHF.

This chain joins TRBV4-1 and TRBJ2-7; D unresolved. The length of the CDR3 is 15 residues. The germline CDR1 and CDR2 sequences are MGHRA and YSYEKL. V was clipped by 3 bases and J by 3 bases, with 15 bases between them. CDR3 nucleotide sequence: TGCGCCAGCAGCCATGACCCGAGTAGAAGCTACGAGCAGTACTTC. It codes for CASSHDPSRSYEQYF.

This clone has only one observation. The chain recombines TRBV19 with TRBJ1-3; D call uncertain. The V end was cut by 7 bases, the J end by 0 bases, with 13 bases between. CDR1 LNHDA and CDR2 SQIVND come from the germline V gene (reference sequence). The CDR3 loop spans 15 amino acids. The CDR3 DNA follows: TGTGCCAGTAAGGCGTTACGGAACTCTGGAAACACCATATATTTT. Its translation is CASKALRNSGNTIYF.

V and J are TRBV6-6 and TRBJ2-1; D possibly matches TRBD1 or TRBD2 (6 bases each). This CDR3 is 15 amino acids long. Germline V gene lookup returns CDR1 MNHNY and CDR2 SVGAGI (reference sequence). V dropped 6 bases and J dropped 3 bases, with 15 bases sitting between them. The CDR3 region has the DNA TGTGCCAGCAGCTACCCGGGGGCTAACTACAATGAGCAGTTCTTC. This sequence encodes CASSYPGANYNEQFF.

The CDR3 reads CASSPGTSGSTYEQYF. The CDR3 coding sequence is TGTGCCAGCAGCCCGGGGACTAGCGGGAGCACGTACGAGCAGTACTTC. The chain uses TRBV9 and TRBJ2-7; 14 positions agree with TRBD2. Trimming removed 4 bases from V and 4 bases from J; junction bases left unmatched: 7. The CDR3 spans 16 residues. Germline CDR1 reads SGDLS; CDR2 reads YYNGEE.

This chain joins TRBV7-6 and TRBJ1-2, with D possibly TRBD1 on 6 matching bases. Germline-derived CDR1 and CDR2 are SGHVS and FNYEAQ. CDR3 length: 16 residues. V was clipped by 1 base and J by 8 bases, with 20 bases between them. The CDR3 here is CASSLESGDTQRGYTF. In nucleotides, the CDR3 is TGTGCCAGCAGCTTAGAGTCCGGGGACACTCAAAGGGGCTACACCTTC.

The CDR3 loop is CASRQGSSYEQYF. CDR3 nucleotide sequence: TGTGCCAGCAGACAGGGCAGCTCCTACGAGCAGTACTTC. The J gene is TRBJ2-7, the V gene TRBV25-1; perhaps TRBD1 as D (6 bases). V was trimmed by 6 bases and J by 0 bases, leaving 9 bases between them. This CDR3 has 13 amino acids. Looked up from germline, CDR1 is MGHDK and CDR2 is SYGVNS.

The chain employs TRBV9 and TRBJ2-1; possible D gene TRBD2, 7 bases. This CDR3 spans 15 amino acids. V dropped 3 bases and J dropped 8 bases, with 18 bases sitting between them. Germline CDR1 and CDR2: SGDLS and YYNGEE. CDR3 residues: CASSARGGGSDEQFF. The CDR3 DNA follows: TGTGCCAGCAGCGCCCGCGGGGGCGGCTCAGATGAGCAGTTCTTC.

The genes are TRBV5-1 and TRBJ1-4, with 12 bases fitting TRBD1. CDR3 length: 16 residues. Germline V gene data show CDR1 as SGHRS and CDR2 as YFSETQ. V was clipped by 5 bases and J by 1 base; unmatched bases: 3. CDR3 region: CASRGQGAGTNEKLFF. In DNA form, the CDR3 reads TGCGCCAGCAGGGGACAGGGGGCTGGAACTAATGAAAAACTGTTTTTT. Filled out from reference TRBV5-1 and TRBJ1-4, the complete variable domain reads KAGVTQTPRYLIKTRGQQVTLSCSPISGHRSVSWYQQTPGQGLQFLFEYFSETQRNKGNFPGRFSGRQFSNSRSEMNVSTLELGDSALYLCASRGQGAGTNEKLFFGSGTQLSVL.

The V call is TRBV11-2, the J call TRBJ2-1, with 8 bases that match TRBD2. CDR3 size: 15 residues. CDR1 is SGHAT and CDR2 is FQNNGV in the germline V gene. V shed 1 base and J 3 bases; nucleotides not matched to a gene: 2. CDR3 in DNA: TGTGCCAGCAGCTTAGGGACTAGCCTCTACAATGAGCAGTTCTTC. Protein product: CASSLGTSLYNEQFF. Looking up the rest from reference TRBV11-2 and TRBJ2-1 gives the full variable domain: EAGVAQSPRYKIIEKRQSVAFWCNPISGHATLYWYQQILGQGPKLLIQFQNNGVVDDSQLPKDRFSAERLKGVDSTLKIQPAKLEDSAVYLCASSLGTSLYNEQFFGPGTRLTVL.

The chain uses TRBV27 and TRBJ2-5, with D unclear. Germline V gives CDR1 MNHEY, CDR2 SMNVEV (reference sequence). This CDR3 comprises 16 residues. V lost 3 bases, J lost 1 base, and 15 bases lay in between. CDR3 loop: CASSLSGSPPQETQYF. As DNA, the CDR3 is TGTGCCAGCAGTTTGTCGGGTTCACCCCCCCAAGAGACCCAGTACTTC.

The V and J genes are TRBV29-1 and TRBJ2-1; D unresolved. CDR1 is SQVTM, CDR2 ANQGSEA, per germline. The CDR3 runs 11 residues. V was clipped by 2 bases and J by 8 bases, with 7 bases between them. As DNA, the CDR3 is TGCAGCGTTGAAATTACCTATGAGCAGTTCTTC. This encodes CSVEITYEQFF.

Notes on this clone: Other nucleotide sequences in the sample specify the same CDR3. V and J are TRBV6-5 and TRBJ2-6; no firm D call. Trimming removed 2 bases from V and 0 bases from J, with 2 bases in between. The CDR3 totals 14 residues. Germline V gene lookup returns CDR1 MNHEY and CDR2 SVGAGI. As DNA, the CDR3 is TGTGCCAGCAGTTACAGCTCTGGGGCCAACGTCCTGACTTTC. Protein sequence: CASSYSSGANVLTF.

This chain connects TRBV4-1 to TRBJ2-7; the D is unclear. Trimming removed 0 bases from V and 3 bases from J, with 21 bases in between. The germline V gene has CDR1 MGHRA and CDR2 YSYEKL. The length of the CDR3 is 18 residues. The CDR3, as DNA: TGCGCCAGCAGCCAAGAACCGGTCTCTAGTCCAATTATCTACGAGCAGTACTTC. It specifies CASSQEPVSSPIIYEQYF.

The chain combines TRBV28 with TRBJ2-7, with D maybe TRBD1 (6 bases). The CDR3 runs 13 residues. From germline, CDR1 is MDHEN and CDR2 SYDVKM. Trimming stripped 5 bases from V and 7 bases from J, with 15 bases between. As DNA, the CDR3 is TGTGCCAGCAGTGTAGGACAGAACGGGGAGCAGTACTTC. It codes for CASSVGQNGEQYF.

For this clone: Other DNA sequences from this sample encode an identical CDR3 as well. The chain links TRBV5-6 to TRBJ2-7; D is perhaps TRBD1 (6 bases). From germline, CDR1 is SGHDT and CDR2 YYEEEE. The CDR3 length is 12 residues. The V end lost 1 base, the J end lost 6 bases, and 8 bases lay between the germline ends. The CDR3, as DNA: TGTGCCAGCAGCTTGAGGGGGAGCGAGCAGTACTTC. Amino acid sequence: CASSLRGSEQYF.

The chain is built from TRBV7-9 and TRBJ1-2, with 7 bases identical to TRBD1. J was trimmed by 7 bases and V by 5 bases; bases with no gene match: 10. Germline values: CDR1 SEHNR, CDR2 FQNEAQ (reference sequence). There are 14 residues in the CDR3. This chain's CDR3 is CASSPTSTGIGYTF. The CDR3 bases are TGTGCCAGCAGCCCAACTTCGACAGGGATTGGCTACACCTTC.

The rearrangement joins TRBV9 to TRBJ2-1; D is possibly TRBD2 (6 bases). V was pared by 7 bases and J by 4 bases, with 15 bases between. The germline CDR1 and CDR2 sequences are SGDLS and YYNGEE. The CDR3 sequence is 14 residues long. CDR3 amino acids: CASSFTSSYNEQFF. DNA for the CDR3: TGTGCCAGCTCGTTTACTAGCAGTTACAATGAGCAGTTCTTC.

The rearrangement links TRBV7-2 to TRBJ2-1; 10 nucleotides match TRBD2. The germline CDR1 and CDR2 sequences are SGHTA and FQGNSA. V dropped 5 bases and J dropped 2; count of bases not matched to a gene: 6. This CDR3 is 16 amino acids long. CDR3 region: CASSPSSGSPYNEQFF. In DNA form, the CDR3 reads TGTGCCAGCAGCCCATCTAGCGGGAGCCCCTACAATGAGCAGTTCTTC. The complete variable domain, with remaining parts taken from reference TRBV7-2 and TRBJ2-1, reads GAGVSQSPSNKVTEKGKDVELRCDPISGHTALYWYRQSLGQGLEFLIYFQGNSAPDKSGLPSDRFSAERTGGSVSTLTIQRTQQEDSAVYLCASSPSSGSPYNEQFFGPGTRLTVL.

The chain couples TRBV2 to TRBJ2-5, with 9 bases identical to TRBD1. This CDR3 has 14 residues. V shed 4 bases and J 7 bases; nucleotides not matched to a gene: 7. Germline loops: CDR1 SNHLY, CDR2 FYNNEI. CDR3 region: CASSVTGGDGTQYF. The CDR3 DNA sequence: TGTGCCAGCAGTGTGACAGGGGGTGACGGGACCCAGTACTTC.